This TCR beta chain was identified during a study of blood T cell repertoires in COVID-19. Whole-study context: Collection of acute and convalescent COVID-19 samples took place in the United States, Italy and Spain. T cells, B-cell-depleted T cells, or PBMCs supplied cDNA or gDNA.

How the authors handled the data: Researchers report that nucleated cell counts were estimated from reference gene primer amplification. Assay: immunoSEQ multiplex PCR; the TCRdb copy retains only in-frame clones and omits some. D and trimming come from the DNA, and the V and J calls and clone size come from that table. The data contain about 240,000 clones, about four fifths of them singletons. The sequence was obtained from a woman aged 18-35 years with acute or convalescent COVID-19. Sample: peripheral blood.

The CDR3 here is CASRDNLGTEAFF. CDR3 bases: TGTGCCAGCAGGGACAATCTGGGCACTGAAGCTTTCTTT. This chain joins TRBV6-5 and TRBJ1-1; possibly TRBD1 for D (5 bases). V was shortened by 6 bases and J by 4 bases, with 12 bases between the two germline ends. CDR1 and CDR2 (germline): MNHEY, SVGAGI. This CDR3 region has 13 residues.